Below, one TCR beta chain is given with its context. The antigen is not known. This specimen comes from a study of cytomegalovirus exposure and HLA in healthy donors. Study-level background: For the roughly 400 genotyped donors, roughly 80% fell within the Caucasian-associated ancestry cluster. General observations from the study: An analysis was carried out later, and it reportedly showed fewer N-insertions in an Asian-associated ancestry cluster than the approximately 670-donor mean.

Per germline, CDR1 WSHSY and CDR2 SAAADI. The CDR3 loop spans 12 amino acids. With V trimmed by 10 bases and J by 5 bases, 5 bases remained unmatched. The PCR ran on 60 Vbeta and 13 Jbeta primers. Profiled with immunoSEQ multiplex PCR; TCRdb holds only in-frame clones, not every one. This table holds 95,000 to 150,000 clones, less than 75% found once. The source material was PBMCs. The chain recombines TRBV10-2 with TRBJ2-3, with 8 bases fitting TRBD2. The sequence came from a woman between 40 and 50 years old in good health and CMV-seronegative. In DNA, the CDR3 is TGCGCCACCGGGGGGGCCTTAGATACGCAGTATTTT. This sequence encodes CATGGALDTQYF.